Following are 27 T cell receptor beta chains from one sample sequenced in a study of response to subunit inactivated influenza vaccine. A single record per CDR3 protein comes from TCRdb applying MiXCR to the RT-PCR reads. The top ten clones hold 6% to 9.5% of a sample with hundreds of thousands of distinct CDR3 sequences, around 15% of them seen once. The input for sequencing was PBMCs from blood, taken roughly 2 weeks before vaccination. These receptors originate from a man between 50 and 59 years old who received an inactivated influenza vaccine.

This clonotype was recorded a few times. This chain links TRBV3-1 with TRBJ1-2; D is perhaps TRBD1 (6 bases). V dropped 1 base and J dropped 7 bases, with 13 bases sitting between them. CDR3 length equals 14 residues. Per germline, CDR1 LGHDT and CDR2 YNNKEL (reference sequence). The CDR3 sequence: CASSQGTGRTGYTF. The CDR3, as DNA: TGTGCCAGCAGCCAAGGAACAGGGCGGACTGGCTACACCTTC.

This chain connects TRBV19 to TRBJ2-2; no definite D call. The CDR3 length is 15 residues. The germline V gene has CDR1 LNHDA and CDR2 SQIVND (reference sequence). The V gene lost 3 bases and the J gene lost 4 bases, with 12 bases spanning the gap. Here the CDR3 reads CASSIPGMLTGELFF. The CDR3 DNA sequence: TGTGCCAGTAGTATTCCTGGGATGCTCACCGGGGAGCTGTTTTTT.

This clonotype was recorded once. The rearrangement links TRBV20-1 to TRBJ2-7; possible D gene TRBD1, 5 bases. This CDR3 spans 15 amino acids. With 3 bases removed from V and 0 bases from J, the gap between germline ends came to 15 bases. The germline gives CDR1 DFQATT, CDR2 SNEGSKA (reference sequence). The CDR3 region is CSASSLQGHSYEQYF. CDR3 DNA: TGCAGTGCTAGTTCGTTGCAGGGCCACTCCTACGAGCAGTACTTC.

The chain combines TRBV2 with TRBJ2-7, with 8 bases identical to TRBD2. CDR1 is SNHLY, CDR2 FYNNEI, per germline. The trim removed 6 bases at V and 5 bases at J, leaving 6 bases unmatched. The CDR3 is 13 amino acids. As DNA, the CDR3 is TGTGCCAGCAGGAGCGGGGGCGGGGACGAGCAGTACTTC. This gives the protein CASRSGGGDEQYF.

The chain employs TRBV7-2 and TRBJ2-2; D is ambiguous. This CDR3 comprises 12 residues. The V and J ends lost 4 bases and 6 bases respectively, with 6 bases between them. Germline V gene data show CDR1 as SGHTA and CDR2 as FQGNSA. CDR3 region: CASSSPPGELFF. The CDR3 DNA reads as TGTGCCAGCAGCTCACCTCCCGGGGAGCTGTTTTTT.

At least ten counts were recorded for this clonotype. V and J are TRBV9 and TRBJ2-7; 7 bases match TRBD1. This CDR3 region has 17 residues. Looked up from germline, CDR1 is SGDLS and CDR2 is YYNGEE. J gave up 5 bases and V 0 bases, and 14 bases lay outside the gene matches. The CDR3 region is CASSVAPNLGQANEQYF. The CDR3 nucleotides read TGTGCCAGCAGCGTAGCGCCGAATTTAGGACAGGCTAACGAGCAGTACTTC.

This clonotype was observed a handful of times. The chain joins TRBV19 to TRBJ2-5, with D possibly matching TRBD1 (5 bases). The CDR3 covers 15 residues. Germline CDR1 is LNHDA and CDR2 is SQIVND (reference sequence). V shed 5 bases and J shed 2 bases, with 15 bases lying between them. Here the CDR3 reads CASSPRMTEQETQYF. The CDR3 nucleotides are TGTGCCAGTAGTCCCCGGATGACAGAACAAGAGACCCAGTACTTC.

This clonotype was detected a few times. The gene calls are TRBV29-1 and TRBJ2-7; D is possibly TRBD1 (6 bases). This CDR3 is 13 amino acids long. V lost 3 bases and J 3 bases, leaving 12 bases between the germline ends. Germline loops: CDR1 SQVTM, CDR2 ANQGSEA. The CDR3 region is CSVEVDSGYEQYF. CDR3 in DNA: TGCAGCGTTGAGGTGGACAGCGGCTACGAGCAGTACTTC.

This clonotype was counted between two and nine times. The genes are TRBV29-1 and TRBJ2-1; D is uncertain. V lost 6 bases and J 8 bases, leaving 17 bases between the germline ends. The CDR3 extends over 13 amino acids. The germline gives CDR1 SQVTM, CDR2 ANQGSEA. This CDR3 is CSVNLDHRYEQFF. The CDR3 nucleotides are TGCAGCGTAAATCTCGACCACCGGTATGAGCAGTTCTTC.

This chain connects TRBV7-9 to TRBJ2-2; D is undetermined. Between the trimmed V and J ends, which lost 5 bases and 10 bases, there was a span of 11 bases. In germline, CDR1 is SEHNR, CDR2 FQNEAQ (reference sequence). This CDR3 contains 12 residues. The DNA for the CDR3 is TGTGCCAGCAGCCAGACTTACAAGGAGCTGTTTTTT. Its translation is CASSQTYKELFF.

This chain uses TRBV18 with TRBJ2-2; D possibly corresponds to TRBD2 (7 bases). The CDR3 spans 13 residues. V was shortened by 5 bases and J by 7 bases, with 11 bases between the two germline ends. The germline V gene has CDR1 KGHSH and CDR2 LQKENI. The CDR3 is CASSTGGHGELFF. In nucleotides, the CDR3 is TGTGCCAGCTCAACGGGGGGCCACGGGGAGCTGTTTTTT.

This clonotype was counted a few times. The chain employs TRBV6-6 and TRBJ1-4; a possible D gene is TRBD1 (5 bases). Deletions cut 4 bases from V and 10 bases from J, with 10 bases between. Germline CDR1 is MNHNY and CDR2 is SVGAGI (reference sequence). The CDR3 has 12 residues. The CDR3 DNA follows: TGTGCCAGCAGTTCGGGGGGGGGAAAACTGTTTTTT. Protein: CASSSGGGKLFF.

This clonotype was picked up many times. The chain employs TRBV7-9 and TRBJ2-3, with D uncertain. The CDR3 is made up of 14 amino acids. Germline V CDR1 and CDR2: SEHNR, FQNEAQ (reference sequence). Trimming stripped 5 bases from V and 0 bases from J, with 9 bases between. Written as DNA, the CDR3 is TGTGCCAGCAGCCCGCTGGTCAGCACAGATACGCAGTATTTT. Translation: CASSPLVSTDTQYF. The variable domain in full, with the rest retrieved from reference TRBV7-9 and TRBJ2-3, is DTGVSQNPRHKITKRGQNVTFRCDPISEHNRLYWYRQTLGQGPEFLTYFQNEAQLEKSRLLSDRFSAERPKGSFSTLEIQRTEQGDSAMYLCASSPLVSTDTQYFGPGTRLTVL.

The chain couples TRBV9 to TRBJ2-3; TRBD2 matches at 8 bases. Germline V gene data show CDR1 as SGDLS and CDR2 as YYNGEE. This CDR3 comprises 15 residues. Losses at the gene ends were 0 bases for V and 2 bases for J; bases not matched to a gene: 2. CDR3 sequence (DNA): TGTGCCAGCAGCGTAGAGCGGGGGTACACAGATACGCAGTATTTT. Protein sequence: CASSVERGYTDTQYF.

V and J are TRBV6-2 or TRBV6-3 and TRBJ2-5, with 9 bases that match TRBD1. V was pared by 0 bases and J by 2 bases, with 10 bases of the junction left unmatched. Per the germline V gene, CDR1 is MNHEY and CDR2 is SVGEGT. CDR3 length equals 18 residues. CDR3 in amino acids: CASSYSPGQGPFQETQYF. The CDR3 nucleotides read TGTGCCAGCAGTTACTCGCCGGGACAGGGACCCTTTCAAGAGACCCAGTACTTC.

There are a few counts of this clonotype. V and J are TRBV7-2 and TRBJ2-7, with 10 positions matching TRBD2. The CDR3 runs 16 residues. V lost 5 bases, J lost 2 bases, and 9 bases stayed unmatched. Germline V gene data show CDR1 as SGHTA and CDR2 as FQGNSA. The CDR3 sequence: CASSVTGTSVAYEQYF. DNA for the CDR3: TGTGCCAGCAGCGTAACCGGGACTAGCGTAGCCTACGAGCAGTACTTC.

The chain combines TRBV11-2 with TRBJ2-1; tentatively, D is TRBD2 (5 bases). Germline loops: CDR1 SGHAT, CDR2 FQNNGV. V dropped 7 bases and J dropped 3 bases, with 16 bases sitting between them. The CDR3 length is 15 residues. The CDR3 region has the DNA TGTGCCAGCACCCTGGGGAGTTGGGGCTACAATGAGCAGTTCTTC. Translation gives CASTLGSWGYNEQFF.

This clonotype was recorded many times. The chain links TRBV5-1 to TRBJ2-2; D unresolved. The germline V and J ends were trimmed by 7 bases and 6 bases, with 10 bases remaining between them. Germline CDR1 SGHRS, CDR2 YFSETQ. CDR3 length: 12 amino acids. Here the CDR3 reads CASGPLPGELFF. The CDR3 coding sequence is TGCGCCAGCGGACCCCTCCCCGGGGAGCTGTTTTTT. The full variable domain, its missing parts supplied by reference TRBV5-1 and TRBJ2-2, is KAGVTQTPRYLIKTRGQQVTLSCSPISGHRSVSWYQQTPGQGLQFLFEYFSETQRNKGNFPGRFSGRQFSNSRSEMNVSTLELGDSALYLCASGPLPGELFFGEGSRLTVL.

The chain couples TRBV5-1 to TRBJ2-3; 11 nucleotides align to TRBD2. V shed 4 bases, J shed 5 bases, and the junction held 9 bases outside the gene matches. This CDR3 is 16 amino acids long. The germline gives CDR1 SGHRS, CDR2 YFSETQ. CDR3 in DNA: TGCGCCAGCAGCAAAACGTTAGCGGGAGGGAAAGATACGCAGTATTTT. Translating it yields CASSKTLAGGKDTQYF.

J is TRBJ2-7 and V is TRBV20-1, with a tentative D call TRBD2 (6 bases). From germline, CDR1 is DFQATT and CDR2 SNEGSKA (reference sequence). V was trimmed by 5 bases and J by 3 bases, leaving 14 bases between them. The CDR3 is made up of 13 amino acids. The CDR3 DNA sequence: TGCAGTGCTGCTCCGGGACTTGGCTACGAGCAGTACTTC. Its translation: CSAAPGLGYEQYF.

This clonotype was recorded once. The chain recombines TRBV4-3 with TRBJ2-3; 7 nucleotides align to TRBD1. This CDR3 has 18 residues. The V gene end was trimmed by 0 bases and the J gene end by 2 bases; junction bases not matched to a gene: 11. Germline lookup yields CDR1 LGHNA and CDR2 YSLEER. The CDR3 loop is CASSQDLDRDQDTDTQYF. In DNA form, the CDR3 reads TGCGCCAGCAGCCAAGACCTAGACAGGGACCAAGACACAGATACGCAGTATTTT.

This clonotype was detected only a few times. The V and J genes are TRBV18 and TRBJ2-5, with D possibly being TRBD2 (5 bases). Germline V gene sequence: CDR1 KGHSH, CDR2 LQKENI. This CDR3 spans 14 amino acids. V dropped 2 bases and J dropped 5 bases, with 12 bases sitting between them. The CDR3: CASSPATRGETQYF. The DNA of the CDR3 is TGTGCCAGCTCACCAGCTACCCGAGGGGAGACCCAGTACTTC. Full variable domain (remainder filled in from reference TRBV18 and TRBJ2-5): NAGVMQNPRHLVRRRGQEARLRCSPMKGHSHVYWYRQLPEEGLKFMVYLQKENIIDESGMPKERFSAEFPKEGPSILRIQQVVRGDSAAYFCASSPATRGETQYFGPGTRLLVL.

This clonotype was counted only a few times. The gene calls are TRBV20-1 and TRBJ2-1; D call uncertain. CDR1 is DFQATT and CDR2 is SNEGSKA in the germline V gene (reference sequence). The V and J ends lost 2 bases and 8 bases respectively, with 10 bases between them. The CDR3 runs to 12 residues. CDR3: CSARSTNYEQFF. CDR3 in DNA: TGCAGTGCTAGAAGTACTAACTATGAGCAGTTCTTC.

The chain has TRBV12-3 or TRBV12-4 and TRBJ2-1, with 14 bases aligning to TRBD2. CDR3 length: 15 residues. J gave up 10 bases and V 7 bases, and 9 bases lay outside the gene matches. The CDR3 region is CASTLTSGGAREQFF. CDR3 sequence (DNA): TGTGCCAGCACCTTGACTAGCGGGGGGGCTCGGGAGCAGTTCTTC.

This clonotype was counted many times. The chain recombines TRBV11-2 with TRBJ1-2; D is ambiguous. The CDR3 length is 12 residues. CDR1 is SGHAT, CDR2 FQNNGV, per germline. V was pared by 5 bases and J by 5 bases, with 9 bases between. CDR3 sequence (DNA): TGTGCCAGCAGCCCAGGTGGTTATGGCTACACCTTC. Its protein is CASSPGGYGYTF. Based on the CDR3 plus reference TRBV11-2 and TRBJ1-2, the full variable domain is EAGVAQSPRYKIIEKRQSVAFWCNPISGHATLYWYQQILGQGPKLLIQFQNNGVVDDSQLPKDRFSAERLKGVDSTLKIQPAKLEDSAVYLCASSPGGYGYTFGSGTRLTVV.

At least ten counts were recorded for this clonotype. This chain's CDR3 is CSARVMAGGVSYEQYF. CDR3 in DNA: TGCAGTGCCAGGGTCATGGCGGGAGGCGTATCCTACGAGCAGTACTTC. The V gene is TRBV20-1, the J gene TRBJ2-7; 8 nucleotides match TRBD2. The CDR3 has 16 residues. Germline V gene sequence: CDR1 DFQATT, CDR2 SNEGSKA (reference sequence). V gave up 6 bases and J gave up 1 base; unmatched junction bases: 14.

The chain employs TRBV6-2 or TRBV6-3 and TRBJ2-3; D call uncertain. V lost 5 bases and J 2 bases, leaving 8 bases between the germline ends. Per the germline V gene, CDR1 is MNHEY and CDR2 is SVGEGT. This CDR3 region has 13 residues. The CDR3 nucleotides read TGTGCCAGCAGTCCGTACAACACAGATACGCAGTATTTT. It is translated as CASSPYNTDTQYF.